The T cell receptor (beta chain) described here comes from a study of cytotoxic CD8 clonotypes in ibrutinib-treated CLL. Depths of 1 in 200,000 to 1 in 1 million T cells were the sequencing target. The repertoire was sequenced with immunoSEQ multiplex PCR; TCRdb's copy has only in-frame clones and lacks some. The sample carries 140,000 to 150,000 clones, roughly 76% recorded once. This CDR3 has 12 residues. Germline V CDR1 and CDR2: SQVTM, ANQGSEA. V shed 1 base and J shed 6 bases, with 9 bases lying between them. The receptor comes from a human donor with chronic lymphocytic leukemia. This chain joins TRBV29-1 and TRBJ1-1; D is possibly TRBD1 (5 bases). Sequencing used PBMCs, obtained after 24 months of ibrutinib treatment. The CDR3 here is CSVEGGEAEAFF. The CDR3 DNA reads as TGCAGCGTTGAAGGGGGGGAGGCTGAAGCTTTCTTT.